The clone carrying this TCR beta chain was recorded only once. The antigen is unknown. This sample is drawn from a study of blood T cells in healthy people across ages. CDR3 size: 16 residues. Germline trimming cut 0 bases from V and 5 bases from J; bases unmatched to any gene: 8. CDR1 and CDR2 from the germline V gene are SGHKS and YYEKEE (reference sequence). Per individual sample, total RNA of at least 5 micrograms was extracted. Together with a sample-barcoded 5' primer, a J-beta primer mix was included in a second PCR lasting roughly 7 to 11 cycles. TCRdb called the 5' RACE reads again in MiXCR, with one record for every CDR3 protein. The sample contains around 780,000 distinct CDR3 sequences, 20% to 30% of which appear only once. Study-level results: Leaving the PBMCs unsorted stopped any conclusive comparison of naive versus antigen-experienced cells.

The data were also submitted as part of a second study, on T cells of mothers and their children. That paper states: Every mother supplied over 9 million TCR beta CDR3 reads and every child around 3 million.

The sequencing input was blood. The chain combines TRBV5-5 with TRBJ2-7; TRBD1 matches at 10 bases. This clonotype was obtained from a boy aged 5-17 years in good health. Here the CDR3 DNA reads TGTGCCAGCAGCTTGGTCTATGGGACAGGGGTAAACGAGCAGTACTTC. It yields the protein CASSLVYGTGVNEQYF.